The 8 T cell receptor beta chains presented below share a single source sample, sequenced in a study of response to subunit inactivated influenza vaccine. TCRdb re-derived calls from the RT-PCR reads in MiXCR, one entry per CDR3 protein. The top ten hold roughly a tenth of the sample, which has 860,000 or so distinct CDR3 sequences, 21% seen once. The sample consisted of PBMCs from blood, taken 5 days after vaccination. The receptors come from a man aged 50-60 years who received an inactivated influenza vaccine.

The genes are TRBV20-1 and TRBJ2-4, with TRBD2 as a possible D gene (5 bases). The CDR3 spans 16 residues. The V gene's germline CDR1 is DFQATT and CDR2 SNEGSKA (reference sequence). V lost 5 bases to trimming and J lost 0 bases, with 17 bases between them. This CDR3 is CSASQTSMGAKNIQYF. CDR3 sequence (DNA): TGCAGTGCTTCCCAAACTAGTATGGGAGCCAAAAACATTCAGTACTTC.

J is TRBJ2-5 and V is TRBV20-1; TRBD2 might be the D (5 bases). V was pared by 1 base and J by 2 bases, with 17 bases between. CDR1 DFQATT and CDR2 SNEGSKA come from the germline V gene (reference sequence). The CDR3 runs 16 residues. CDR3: CSARAPTSTGQETQYF. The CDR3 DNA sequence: TGCAGTGCTAGAGCCCCTACTAGTACGGGACAAGAGACCCAGTACTTC.

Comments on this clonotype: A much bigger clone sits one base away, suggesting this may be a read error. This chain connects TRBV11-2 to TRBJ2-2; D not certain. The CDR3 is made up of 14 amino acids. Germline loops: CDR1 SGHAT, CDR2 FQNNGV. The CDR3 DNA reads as TGTGCCATCAGCTTAGACAAGTACACCGGGGAGCTGTTTTTT. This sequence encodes CAISLDKYTGELFF. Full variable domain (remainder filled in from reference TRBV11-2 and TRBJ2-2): EAGVAQSPRYKIIEKRQSVAFWCNPISGHATLYWYQQILGQGPKLLIQFQNNGVVDDSQLPKDRFSAERLKGVDSTLKIQPAKLEDSAVYLCAISLDKYTGELFFGEGSRLTVL.

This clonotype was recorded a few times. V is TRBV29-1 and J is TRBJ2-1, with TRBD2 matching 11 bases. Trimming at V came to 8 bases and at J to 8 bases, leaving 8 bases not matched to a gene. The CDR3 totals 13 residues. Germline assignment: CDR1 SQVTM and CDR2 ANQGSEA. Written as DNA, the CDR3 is TGCAGCACTAGCGGGAGAGGAATATATGAGCAGTTCTTC. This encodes CSTSGRGIYEQFF.

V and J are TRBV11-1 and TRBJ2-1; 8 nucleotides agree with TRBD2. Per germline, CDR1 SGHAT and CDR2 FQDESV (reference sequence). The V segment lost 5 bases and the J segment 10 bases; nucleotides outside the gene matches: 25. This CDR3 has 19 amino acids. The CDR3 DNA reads TGTGCCAGCAGCCGGGCATTTCAGCCGGGAGCGGGAGACCACCCCGAGCAGTTCTTC. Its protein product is CASSRAFQPGAGDHPEQFF.

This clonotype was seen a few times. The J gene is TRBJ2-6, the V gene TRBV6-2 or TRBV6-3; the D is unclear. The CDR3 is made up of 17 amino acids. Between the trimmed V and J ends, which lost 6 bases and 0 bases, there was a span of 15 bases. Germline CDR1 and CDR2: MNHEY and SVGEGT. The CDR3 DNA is TGTGCCAGCAGCCCCCCCCCGAGCTACTCTGGGGCCAACGTCCTGACTTTC. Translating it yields CASSPPPSYSGANVLTF.

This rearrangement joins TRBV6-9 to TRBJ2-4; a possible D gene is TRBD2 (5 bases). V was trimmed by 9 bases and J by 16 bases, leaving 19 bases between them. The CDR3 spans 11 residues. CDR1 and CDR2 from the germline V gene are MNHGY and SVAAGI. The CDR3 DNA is TGTGCCAGGAAGGACTCCCCCCCGGGTTACTTC. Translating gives CARKDSPPGYF.

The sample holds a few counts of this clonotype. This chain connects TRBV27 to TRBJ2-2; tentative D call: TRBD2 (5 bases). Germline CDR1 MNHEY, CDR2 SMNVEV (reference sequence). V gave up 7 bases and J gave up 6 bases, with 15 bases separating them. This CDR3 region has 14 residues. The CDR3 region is CASMRETSAGELFF. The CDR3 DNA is TGTGCCAGCATGAGGGAGACGAGTGCCGGGGAGCTGTTTTTT.